Following are 8 T cell receptor beta chains from one sample sequenced in a study of T cell responses to AZD1222 COVID-19 vaccine. Measured with immunoSEQ multiplex PCR; TCRdb has only the in-frame clones, and not every one. Altogether approximately 110,000 clones are present, around 85% being singletons, with the ten largest covering about 6%. Sequencing used peripheral blood, obtained on day 0 of AZD1222 vaccination. The receptors were gathered from an adult in good health.

V is TRBV5-6 and J is TRBJ1-6; 7 nucleotides agree with TRBD1. CDR1 and CDR2 from the germline V gene are SGHDT and YYEEEE. This CDR3 has 15 residues. After removal of 4 bases from V and 4 bases from J, the junction contained 5 bases not matched to a gene. The CDR3 DNA reads as TGTGCCAGCAGCCCCCGGGACAGATATAATTCACCCCTCCACTTT. Amino acid sequence: CASSPRDRYNSPLHF.

This clone has a handful of counts. This rearrangement joins TRBV2 to TRBJ1-4; tentatively, D is TRBD1 (6 bases). In germline, CDR1 is SNHLY, CDR2 FYNNEI. CDR3 length: 12 amino acids. Trimming took 10 bases from V and 7 from J, leaving 13 bases between them. CDR3 DNA: TGTGCCACCGAAGGGGGAGGTGAAAAACTGTTTTTT. Encoded protein: CATEGGGEKLFF.

This rearrangement joins TRBV10-3 to TRBJ2-7, with 13 bases matching TRBD2. Trimming took 8 bases from V and 3 from J; bases not matched to a gene: 13. Germline assignment: CDR1 ENHRY and CDR2 SYGVKD. This CDR3 has 17 amino acids. The CDR3 region has the DNA TGTGCCATCGGGTTACTAGCGGGGGGGCCTCTGGGCTACGAGCAGTACTTC. The encoded protein is CAIGLLAGGPLGYEQYF.

The genes are TRBV2 and TRBJ1-6; D is unclear. The CDR3 covers 16 residues. CDR1 is SNHLY and CDR2 is FYNNEI in the germline V gene. Deletions cut 2 bases from V and 5 bases from J, with 13 bases between. The CDR3 is CASSEYGNSNNSPLHF. CDR3 nucleotides: TGTGCCAGCAGTGAATATGGGAACTCAAATAATTCACCCCTCCACTTT.

V is TRBV9 and J is TRBJ1-2; 7 nucleotides align to TRBD1. The germline gives CDR1 SGDLS, CDR2 YYNGEE. The CDR3 extends over 13 amino acids. The V gene end was trimmed by 4 bases and the J gene end by 4 bases; junction bases not matched to a gene: 4. Here the CDR3 DNA reads TGTGCCAGCAGCAGGGAGGGGGCCTATGGCTACACCTTC. Translating it yields CASSREGAYGYTF.

Turning to this clone: The DNA is omitted, as the CDR3 cannot be located on it reliably, and the CDR3 follows TCRdb's listing. The chain has TRBV19 and TRBJ1-5. The CDR3 adds up to 16 amino acids, both ends counted. Germline assignment: CDR1 LNHDA and CDR2 SQIVND (reference sequence). The CDR3 region is CASSMSSTLANQPQHF.

The chain carries TRBV7-2 and TRBJ1-2, with no clear D. Trimming took 1 base from V and 5 from J, leaving 8 bases between them. Per germline, CDR1 SGHTA and CDR2 FQGNSA. The CDR3 has 13 amino acids. In DNA form, the CDR3 reads TGTGCCAGCAGCTTAGGGGCAGAGTATGGCTACACCTTC. Residues: CASSLGAEYGYTF.

The chain recombines TRBV7-8 with TRBJ1-5; D possibly corresponds to TRBD1 (6 bases). This CDR3 has 15 residues. CDR1 SGHVS and CDR2 FQNEAQ come from the germline V gene. Trimming pared 1 base from V and 4 bases from J, leaving 11 bases between. The CDR3 reads CASSLGKGGNQPQHF. As DNA, the CDR3 is TGTGCCAGCAGCTTAGGCAAGGGGGGGAATCAGCCCCAGCATTTT.